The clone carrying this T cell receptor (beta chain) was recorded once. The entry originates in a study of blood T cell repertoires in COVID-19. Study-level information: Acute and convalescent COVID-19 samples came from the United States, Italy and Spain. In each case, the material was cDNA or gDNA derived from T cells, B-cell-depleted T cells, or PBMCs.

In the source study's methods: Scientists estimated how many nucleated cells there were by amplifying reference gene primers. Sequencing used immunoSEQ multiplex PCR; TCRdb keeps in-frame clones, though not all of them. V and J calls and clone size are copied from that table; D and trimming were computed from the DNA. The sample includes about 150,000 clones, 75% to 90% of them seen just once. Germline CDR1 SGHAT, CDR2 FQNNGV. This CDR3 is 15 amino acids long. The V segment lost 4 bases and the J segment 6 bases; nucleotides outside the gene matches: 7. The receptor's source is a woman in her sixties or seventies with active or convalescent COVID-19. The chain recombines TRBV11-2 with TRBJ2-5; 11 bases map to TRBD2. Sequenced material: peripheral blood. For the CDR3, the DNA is TGTGCCAGCAGCTCTATAGCGGGGGGGCGGAAGACCCAGTACTTC. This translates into CASSSIAGGRKTQYF.